Listed here are 23 T cell receptor beta chains from one sample, sequenced in a study of blood T cell repertoires in COVID-19. Measured with immunoSEQ multiplex PCR; TCRdb has only the in-frame clones, and not every one. The sample records some 10,000 clones, around nine tenths being singletons. Sequencing used peripheral blood. The receptors come from a human donor in a cohort sampled during active COVID-19.

J is TRBJ2-5 and V is TRBV21-1; the table's D call of TRBD2 was not tested on the DNA. TRBV21-1 is classified as a pseudogene. The CDR3 totals 19 residues. The DNA for the CDR3 is TGTGCCAGCAGCAAAGAACGGAGCACTAGCGACCCCCACCAAGAGACCCAGTACTTC. This encodes CASSKERSTSDPHQETQYF.

The chain recombines TRBV5-5 with TRBJ1-5; the D is unclear. The V end was cut by 1 base, the J end by 0 bases, with 5 bases between. The CDR3 has 14 residues. Per germline, CDR1 SGHKS and CDR2 YYEKEE (reference sequence). The CDR3 nucleotides are TGTGCCAGCAGCTTGCGGTATAGCAATCAGCCCCAGCATTTT. This sequence encodes CASSLRYSNQPQHF.

V is TRBV5-6 and J is TRBJ2-2; D is unresolved. This CDR3 spans 16 amino acids. The V end was cut by 1 base, the J end by 5 bases, with 15 bases between. Germline V CDR1 and CDR2: SGHDT, YYEEEE. CDR3 region: CASSLWLLEPTGELFF. CDR3 sequence (DNA): TGTGCCAGCAGCTTGTGGCTCCTAGAACCAACCGGGGAGCTGTTTTTT.

About this clone itself: Distinct nucleotide sequences in the sample also encode this CDR3. The genes are TRBV2 and TRBJ1-2; possible D gene TRBD1, 6 bases. Deletions cut 0 bases from V and 8 bases from J, with 19 bases between. CDR1 and CDR2 (germline): SNHLY, FYNNEI. CDR3 length: 16 residues. This chain's CDR3 is CASSEAAAGGRGGYTF. CDR3 DNA: TGTGCCAGCAGTGAAGCGGCCGCGGGTGGGAGGGGGGGCTACACCTTC.

The chain recombines TRBV19 with TRBJ1-2, with 7 bases lining up with TRBD1. The CDR3 is 11 amino acids. The germline V gene encodes CDR1 LNHDA and CDR2 SQIVND (reference sequence). The junction had 5 bases not matched to a gene; V was cut back by 8 bases and J by 8 bases. CDR3 sequence: CASSRGDGYTF. The CDR3 bases are TGTGCCAGTTCCAGGGGGGACGGCTACACCTTC.

This rearrangement joins TRBV7-2 to TRBJ1-1, with 7 bases identical to TRBD1. V gave up 5 bases and J gave up 1 base; unmatched junction bases: 7. Germline V gene sequence: CDR1 SGHTA, CDR2 FQGNSA. The CDR3 sequence is 15 residues long. The CDR3 nucleotides are TGTGCCAGCAGCGGACGACAGGGCCGGAACACTGAAGCTTTCTTT. Translating it yields CASSGRQGRNTEAFF.

The table lists this clone with a count of one. The chain employs TRBV6-2 or TRBV6-3 and TRBJ2-1; a possible D gene is TRBD2 (5 bases). The CDR3 contains 13 residues. V lost 0 bases and J 9 bases, leaving 9 bases between the germline ends. Germline V gene lookup returns CDR1 MNHEY and CDR2 SVGEGT. CDR3 DNA sequence: TGTGCCAGCAGTTACTCTCTTCGGGGTGAGCAGTTCTTC. Its protein product is CASSYSLRGEQFF.

Here the CDR3 DNA reads TGTGCCACCGAAAAGAAGACTAGCTCCTACGAGCAGTACTTC. It is translated as CATEKKTSSYEQYF. This chain joins TRBV28 and TRBJ2-7; tentative D call: TRBD2 (6 bases). CDR1 is MDHEN, CDR2 SYDVKM, per germline. The CDR3 totals 14 residues. V was shortened by 10 bases and J by 0 bases, with 16 bases between the two germline ends.

The chain recombines TRBV7-2 with TRBJ2-5; TRBD2 matches at 9 bases. The germline gives CDR1 SGHTA, CDR2 FQGNSA. This CDR3 region has 15 residues. J gave up 1 base and V 1 base, and 1 base lay outside the gene matches. The CDR3 protein is CASSLVAGVQETQYF. The CDR3 DNA sequence: TGTGCCAGCAGCTTAGTAGCGGGAGTCCAAGAGACCCAGTACTTC.

The rearrangement links TRBV5-1 to TRBJ2-7, with a possible D match to TRBD1 (5 bases). Between the trimmed V and J ends, which lost 0 bases and 7 bases, there was a span of 14 bases. The CDR3 is 14 amino acids. From germline, CDR1 is SGHRS and CDR2 YFSETQ. CDR3 in amino acids: CASSLDQGPREQYF. The CDR3 DNA reads TGCGCCAGCAGCTTGGATCAGGGTCCCCGAGAGCAGTACTTC.

V and J are TRBV4-3 and TRBJ2-5; D is uncertain. V gave up 4 bases and J gave up 1 base, with 7 bases separating them. Germline CDR1 reads LGHNA; CDR2 reads YSLEER. The length of the CDR3 is 13 residues. CDR3 sequence (DNA): TGCGCCAGCAGCCGAACAGCCCAAGAGACCCAGTACTTC. This codes for CASSRTAQETQYF.

The chain carries TRBV6-5 and TRBJ2-7, with 10 bases lining up with TRBD2. The CDR3 is 16 residues long. Germline trimming cut 0 bases from V and 6 bases from J; bases unmatched to any gene: 8. The germline CDR1 and CDR2 sequences are MNHEY and SVGAGI. CDR3 loop: CASSYSSELAGSEQYF. The CDR3, as DNA: TGTGCCAGCAGTTACTCGTCAGAACTAGCGGGATCCGAGCAGTACTTC.

This clone occurred once. The rearrangement uses TRBV6-1 and TRBJ2-1; 12 nucleotides align to TRBD2. This CDR3 has 17 residues. Germline assignment: CDR1 MNHNS and CDR2 SASEGT. V lost 3 bases and J lost 5; bases outside the gene matches: 8. CDR3 sequence: CASSETLTSGSHNEQFF. CDR3 bases: TGTGCCAGCAGTGAGACCCTGACTAGCGGGAGCCACAATGAGCAGTTCTTC.

J is TRBJ2-7 and V is TRBV13; D not resolved. CDR1 and CDR2 from the germline V gene are PRHDT and FYEKMQ (reference sequence). The CDR3 has 12 residues. V lost 6 bases to trimming and J lost 5 bases, with 11 bases between them. Here the CDR3 reads CASSLEHDEQYF. The CDR3, as DNA: TGTGCCAGCAGTTTGGAGCACGACGAGCAGTACTTC.

This chain joins TRBV7-2 and TRBJ2-1, with unresolved D. Germline-derived CDR1 and CDR2 are SGHTA and FQGNSA. The V end lost 3 bases, the J end lost 8 bases, and 11 bases lay between the germline ends. The CDR3 sequence is 13 residues long. This chain's CDR3 is CASSLAASDEQFF. For the CDR3, the DNA is TGTGCCAGCAGCTTGGCGGCTTCGGATGAGCAGTTCTTC.

The chain couples TRBV5-1 to TRBJ2-5; D unclear. CDR3 length: 14 residues. Trimming stripped 1 base from V and 3 bases from J, with 10 bases between. The germline V gene has CDR1 SGHRS and CDR2 YFSETQ. Here the CDR3 DNA reads TGCGCCAGCAGCTTGAATGCGGTTAAAGAGACCCAGTACTTC. It translates to CASSLNAVKETQYF.

The chain carries TRBV19 and TRBJ1-5, with D unclear. V lost 4 bases and J 7 bases, leaving 14 bases between the germline ends. CDR1 LNHDA and CDR2 SQIVND come from the germline V gene (reference sequence). CDR3 length: 14 residues. The CDR3 DNA follows: TGTGCCAGTAGTACCAGAGGTAGTTGGCAGCCCCAGCATTTT. This codes for CASSTRGSWQPQHF.

This chain uses TRBV2 with TRBJ2-3, with 7 bases that match TRBD1. The CDR3 covers 17 residues. CDR1 is SNHLY and CDR2 is FYNNEI in the germline V gene. V shed 4 bases, J shed 0 bases, and the junction held 10 bases outside the gene matches. CDR3 nucleotide sequence: TGTGCCAGCAGTGGACGCCGGACAGGTGCTAGCACAGATACGCAGTATTTT. Translating gives CASSGRRTGASTDTQYF.

The rearrangement joins TRBV30 to TRBJ2-7; 8 bases are shared with TRBD2. Germline V gene lookup returns CDR1 GTSNPN and CDR2 SVGIG (reference sequence). This CDR3 contains 12 residues. Trimming took 6 bases from V and 3 from J; bases not matched to a gene: 4. The CDR3 loop reads CACREGVYEQYF. In DNA, the CDR3 is TGTGCCTGTCGGGAGGGGGTCTACGAGCAGTACTTC.

The V call is TRBV7-2, the J call TRBJ2-1; 8 bases are a match to TRBD2. V was clipped by 6 bases and J by 8 bases; unmatched bases: 12. This CDR3 is built from 15 residues. Per the germline V gene, CDR1 is SGHTA and CDR2 is FQGNSA. CDR3 amino acids: CASSPRGGAGDEQFF. DNA of the CDR3: TGTGCCAGCAGTCCCAGAGGGGGAGCGGGAGATGAGCAGTTCTTC.

The chain recombines TRBV3-1 (or the pseudogene TRBV3-2) with TRBJ1-2; the D is unclear. Germline values: CDR1 LGHDT, CDR2 YNNKEL (reference sequence). The CDR3 is 13 residues long. The germline V and J ends were trimmed by 0 bases and 8 bases, with 10 bases remaining between them. CDR3: CASSQDIREGYTF. CDR3 in DNA: TGTGCCAGCAGCCAAGATATACGGGAAGGCTACACCTTC.

This chain connects TRBV19 to TRBJ2-5; 7 bases match TRBD2. The germline V gene has CDR1 LNHDA and CDR2 SQIVND (reference sequence). This CDR3 region has 15 residues. J lost 0 bases, V lost 8 bases, and 9 bases had no gene match. CDR3 region: CASSPQAGNQETQYF. CDR3 in DNA: TGTGCCAGTTCACCCCAAGCGGGGAACCAAGAGACCCAGTACTTC.

The rearrangement uses TRBV2 and TRBJ2-5; 11 positions agree with TRBD2. The germline gives CDR1 SNHLY, CDR2 FYNNEI. V lost 6 bases, J lost 2 bases, and 5 bases stayed unmatched. This CDR3 is 15 amino acids long. The CDR3 sequence is CASSLGLAVQETQYF. In DNA, the CDR3 is TGTGCCAGCAGCCTGGGACTAGCGGTTCAAGAGACCCAGTACTTC.